This entry is about one T cell receptor beta chain. The data belong to a study of blood T cell repertoires in COVID-19. Study summary: COVID-19 samples, acute and convalescent, were from the United States, Italy and Spain.

Original analysis: Amplification from reference gene primers served as the basis for estimated nucleated cell counts. Data came from immunoSEQ multiplex PCR; TCRdb stores just in-frame clones and leaves some out. V and J calls and clone size are those listed in that table; D and trimming were worked out from the DNA. The sample comprises approximately 200,000 clones, around 94% of which are singletons, and about 0.76% rests with the top ten. The germline gives CDR1 SGHNT, CDR2 YYREEE (reference sequence). This CDR3 contains 16 residues. The ends lost 3 bases at V and 9 bases at J; junction bases unmatched: 9.

Sequencing was done on a sample of peripheral blood. The chain employs TRBV5-4 and TRBJ2-1, with 13 bases aligning to TRBD2. This TCR came from a man under 40 with COVID-19, enrolled during active disease. CDR3 region: CASSSPGLAGLSEQFF. The CDR3 DNA sequence: TGTGCCAGCAGCTCACCGGGACTAGCGGGGCTCAGTGAGCAGTTCTTC.